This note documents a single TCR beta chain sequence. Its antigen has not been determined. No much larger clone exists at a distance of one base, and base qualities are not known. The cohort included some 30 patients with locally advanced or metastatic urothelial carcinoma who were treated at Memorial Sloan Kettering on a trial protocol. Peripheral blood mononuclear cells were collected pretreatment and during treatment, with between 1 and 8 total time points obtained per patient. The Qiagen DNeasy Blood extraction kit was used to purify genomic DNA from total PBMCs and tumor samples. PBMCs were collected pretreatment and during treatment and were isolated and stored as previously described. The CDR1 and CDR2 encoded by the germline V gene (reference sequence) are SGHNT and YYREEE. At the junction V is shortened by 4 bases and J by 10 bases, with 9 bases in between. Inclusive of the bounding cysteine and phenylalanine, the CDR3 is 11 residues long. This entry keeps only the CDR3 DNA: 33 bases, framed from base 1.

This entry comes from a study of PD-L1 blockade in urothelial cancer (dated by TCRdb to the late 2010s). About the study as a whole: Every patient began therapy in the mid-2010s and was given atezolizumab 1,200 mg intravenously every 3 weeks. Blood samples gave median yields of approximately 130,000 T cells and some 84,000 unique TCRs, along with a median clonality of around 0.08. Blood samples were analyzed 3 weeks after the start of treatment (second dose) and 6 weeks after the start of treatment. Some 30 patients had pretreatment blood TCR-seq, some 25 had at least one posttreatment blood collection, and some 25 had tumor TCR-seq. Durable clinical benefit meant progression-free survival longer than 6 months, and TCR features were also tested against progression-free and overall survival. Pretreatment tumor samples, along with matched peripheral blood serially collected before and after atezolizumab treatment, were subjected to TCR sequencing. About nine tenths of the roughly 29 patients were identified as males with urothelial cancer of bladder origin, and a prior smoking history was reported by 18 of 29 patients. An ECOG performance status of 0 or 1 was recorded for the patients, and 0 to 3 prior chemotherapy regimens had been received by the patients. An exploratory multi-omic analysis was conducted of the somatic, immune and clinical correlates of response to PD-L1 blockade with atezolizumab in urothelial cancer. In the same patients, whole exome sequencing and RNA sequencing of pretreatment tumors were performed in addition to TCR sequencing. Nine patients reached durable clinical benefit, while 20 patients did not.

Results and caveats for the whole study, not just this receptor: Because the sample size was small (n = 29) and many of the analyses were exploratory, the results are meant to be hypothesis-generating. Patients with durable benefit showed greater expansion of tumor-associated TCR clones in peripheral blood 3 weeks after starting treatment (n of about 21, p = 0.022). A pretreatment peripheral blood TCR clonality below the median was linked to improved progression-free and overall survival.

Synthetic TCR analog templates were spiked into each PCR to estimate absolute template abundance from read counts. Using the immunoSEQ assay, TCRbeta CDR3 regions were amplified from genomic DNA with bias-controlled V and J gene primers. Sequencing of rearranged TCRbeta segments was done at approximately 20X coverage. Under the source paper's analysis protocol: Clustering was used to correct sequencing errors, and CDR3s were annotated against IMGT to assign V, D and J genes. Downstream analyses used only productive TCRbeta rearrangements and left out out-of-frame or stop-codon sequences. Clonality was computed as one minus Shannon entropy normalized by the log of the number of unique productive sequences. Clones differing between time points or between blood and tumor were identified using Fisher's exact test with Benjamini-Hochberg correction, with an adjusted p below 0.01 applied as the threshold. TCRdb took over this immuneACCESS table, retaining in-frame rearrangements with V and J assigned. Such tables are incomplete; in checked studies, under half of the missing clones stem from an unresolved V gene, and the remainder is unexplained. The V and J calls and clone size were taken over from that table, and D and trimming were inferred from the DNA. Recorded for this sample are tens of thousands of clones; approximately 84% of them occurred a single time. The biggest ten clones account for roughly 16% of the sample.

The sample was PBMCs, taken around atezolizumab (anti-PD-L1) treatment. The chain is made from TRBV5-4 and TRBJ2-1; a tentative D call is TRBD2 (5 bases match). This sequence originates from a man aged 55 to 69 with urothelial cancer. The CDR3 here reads CASSRESEQFF. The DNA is TGTGCCAGCAGCAGGGAGTCCGAGCAGTTCTTC.